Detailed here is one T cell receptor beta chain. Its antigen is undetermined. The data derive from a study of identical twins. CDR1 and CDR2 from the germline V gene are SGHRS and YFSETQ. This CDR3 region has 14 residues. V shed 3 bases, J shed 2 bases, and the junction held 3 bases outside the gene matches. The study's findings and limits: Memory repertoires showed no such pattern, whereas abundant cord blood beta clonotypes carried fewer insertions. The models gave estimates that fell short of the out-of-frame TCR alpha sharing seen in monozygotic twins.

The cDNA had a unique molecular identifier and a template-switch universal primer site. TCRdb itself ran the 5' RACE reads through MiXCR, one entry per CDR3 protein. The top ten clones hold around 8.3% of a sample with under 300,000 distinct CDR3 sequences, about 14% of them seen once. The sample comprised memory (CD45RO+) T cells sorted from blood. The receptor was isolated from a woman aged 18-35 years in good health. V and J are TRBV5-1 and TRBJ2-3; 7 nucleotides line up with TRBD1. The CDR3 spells CASSWGTDTDTQYF. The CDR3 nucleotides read TGCGCCAGCAGCTGGGGGACAGACACAGATACGCAGTATTTT.